The clone carrying this T cell receptor (beta chain) was picked up a small number of times. What it binds is unknown. Looked up from germline, CDR1 is LNHDA and CDR2 is SQIVND (reference sequence). Trimming cost V 5 bases and J 8 bases, with 15 bases left between them. The CDR3 covers 13 residues. This entry is derived from a study of Graves' ophthalmopathy and Graves' hyperthyroidism. Turning to the study itself: Peripheral blood sampling occurred at initial diagnosis, before any treatment.

Orbital computed tomography, thyroid ultrasound, TRAb, serum thyroxine and clinical symptoms formed the basis of diagnosis. The sequenced template was RNA, covering the TCR beta CDR3 region. First-round RT-PCR employed HTBI primers, with a second-round multiplex PCR after it. A single record per CDR3 protein comes from TCRdb applying MiXCR to the multiplex PCR reads. The sample has 200,000 to 250,000 distinct CDR3 sequences, about a fifth seen once; the top ten hold approximately 40%. Whole-study findings and limits: It was with approximately 69% sensitivity and about 72% specificity that the model predicted ophthalmopathy progression.

The rearrangement uses TRBV19 and TRBJ1-2; unclear D gene. Input material: peripheral blood. This TCR derives from a woman between 45 and 65 years old with Graves' ophthalmopathy. The CDR3: CASSQEPRRGYTF. The CDR3, as DNA: TGTGCCAGTAGTCAAGAGCCCCGCAGGGGCTACACCTTC.